These 17 T cell receptor beta chains originate from one sample sequenced in a study of cytomegalovirus exposure and HLA in healthy donors. The PCR employed 60 Vbeta primers together with 13 Jbeta primers. Profiling relied on immunoSEQ multiplex PCR, and the TCRdb table lists in-frame clones only, not all of them. The sample holds 200,000 to 250,000 clones. The sample comprised PBMCs. The source of these receptors is a woman under 40 in good health and CMV-seropositive.

The chain recombines TRBV5-4 with TRBJ1-1; D might be TRBD1 (6 bases). The CDR3 is made up of 11 amino acids. Germline V lookup: CDR1 SGHNT, CDR2 YYREEE (reference sequence). V was trimmed by 4 bases and J by 7 bases, leaving 8 bases between them. CDR3 nucleotides: TGTGCCAGCAGCATAGGGGGTGAAGCTTTCTTT. This codes for CASSIGGEAFF.

J is TRBJ2-1 and V is TRBV6-1, with D possibly matching TRBD2 (6 bases). The CDR3 runs to 15 residues. Deletions cut 1 base from V and 8 bases from J, with 15 bases between. Germline V CDR1 and CDR2: MNHNS, SASEGT. The CDR3 protein is CASSEGTLWRDEQFF. CDR3 nucleotides: TGTGCCAGCAGTGAAGGGACACTGTGGAGGGATGAGCAGTTCTTC.

The V gene is TRBV27, the J gene TRBJ2-2; 9 bases are shared with TRBD2. Germline CDR1 is MNHEY and CDR2 is SMNVEV (reference sequence). The CDR3 runs to 15 residues. Trimming cost V 6 bases and J 7 bases; bases outside gene matches: 9. The CDR3: CASSLLAGVDGELFF. CDR3 nucleotides: TGTGCCAGCAGCCTATTAGCGGGAGTGGACGGGGAGCTGTTTTTT.

The gene calls are TRBV10-1 and TRBJ2-5, with D unresolved. There are 12 residues in the CDR3. Trimming left V 4 bases short and J 4 bases short, with 7 bases between. The germline V gene encodes CDR1 WNHNN and CDR2 SYGVQD (reference sequence). The CDR3 DNA follows: TGCGCCAGCAGTGCCCCCGGAGAGACCCAGTACTTC. This encodes CASSAPGETQYF.

CDR3 bases: TGTGCCAGTACCTATAGAGGGACACTCAACCTCTATAGCAATCAGCCCCAGCATTTT. Its translation: CASTYRGTLNLYSNQPQHF. V is TRBV19 and J is TRBJ1-5; tentatively, D is TRBD1 (6 bases). This CDR3 has 19 residues. V was trimmed by 7 bases and J by 0 bases, leaving 25 bases between them. The germline V gene has CDR1 LNHDA and CDR2 SQIVND (reference sequence).

The genes are TRBV7-2 and TRBJ1-2; weak D call: TRBD1 (5 bases). CDR3 length equals 15 residues. With 3 bases removed from V and 2 bases from J, the gap between germline ends came to 13 bases. CDR1 and CDR2 (germline): SGHTA, FQGNSA. The CDR3 DNA follows: TGTGCCAGCAGCTTGAAGCCGGGGGGGAACTATGGCTACACCTTC. Amino acids: CASSLKPGGNYGYTF.

The genes are TRBV6-5 and TRBJ2-5; D gene ambiguous. Trimming stripped 4 bases from V and 0 bases from J, with 12 bases between. CDR1 MNHEY and CDR2 SVGAGI come from the germline V gene. The CDR3 spans 15 residues. CDR3 loop: CASSFQTTYQETQYF. The CDR3 nucleotides are TGTGCCAGCAGTTTTCAGACAACGTACCAAGAGACCCAGTACTTC.

The gene calls are TRBV5-1 and TRBJ1-4, with 8 nucleotides matching TRBD1. The CDR3 runs 16 residues. V shed 4 bases and J 0 bases; nucleotides not matched to a gene: 5. Germline CDR1 reads SGHRS; CDR2 reads YFSETQ. The CDR3 DNA reads TGCGCCAGCAGCCAGGACAGGGCTGCAACTAATGAAAAACTGTTTTTT. Protein sequence: CASSQDRAATNEKLFF.

This rearrangement joins TRBV27 to TRBJ1-5, with TRBD1 matching over 7 bases. Germline CDR1 and CDR2: MNHEY and SMNVEV (reference sequence). This CDR3 has 15 residues. Trimming cost V 4 bases and J 4 bases; bases outside gene matches: 7. The CDR3: CASSYGTAENQPQHF. The CDR3 DNA follows: TGTGCCAGCAGTTACGGGACAGCTGAAAATCAGCCCCAGCATTTT.

This chain links TRBV28 with TRBJ1-5, with unresolved D. V lost 6 bases, J lost 0 bases, and 12 bases lay in between. CDR1 and CDR2 (germline): MDHEN, SYDVKM. The CDR3 length is 15 residues. The CDR3 nucleotides are TGTGCCAGCAGCCCGTCGGGGAGTAGCAATCAGCCCCAGCATTTT. It specifies CASSPSGSSNQPQHF.

This chain links TRBV4-2 with TRBJ2-2, with 7 bases lining up with TRBD1. Germline trimming cut 5 bases from V and 5 bases from J; bases unmatched to any gene: 8. The CDR3 loop spans 15 amino acids. The germline gives CDR1 LGHNA, CDR2 YNFKEQ. CDR3 nucleotide sequence: TGTGCCAGCAGCTCTACGACAGGGCATACCGGGGAGCTGTTTTTT. Its protein is CASSSTTGHTGELFF.

Here the CDR3 reads CASRVAGRETQYF. Written as DNA, the CDR3 is TGTGCCAGCAGAGTAGCGGGCCGAGAGACCCAGTACTTC. The genes are TRBV2 and TRBJ2-5, with 7 nucleotides matching TRBD2. Germline V gene lookup returns CDR1 SNHLY and CDR2 FYNNEI. The V gene end was trimmed by 6 bases and the J gene end by 4 bases; junction bases not matched to a gene: 5. The CDR3 contains 13 residues. The full variable domain, in which reference TRBV2 and TRBJ2-5 provide the parts outside the CDR3, is EPEVTQTPSHQVTQMGQEVILRCVPISNHLYFYWYRQILGQKVEFLVSFYNNEISEKSEIFDDQFSVERPDGSNFTLKIRSTKLEDSAMYFCASRVAGRETQYFGPGTRLLVL.

The chain recombines TRBV19 with TRBJ2-1; 11 bases fit TRBD2. This CDR3 contains 18 residues. V was pared by 1 base and J by 5 bases, with 10 bases of the junction left unmatched. Germline CDR1 reads LNHDA; CDR2 reads SQIVND (reference sequence). The CDR3 sequence is CASSIVSSGRRAHNEQFF. The DNA for the CDR3 is TGTGCCAGTAGTATAGTCTCTAGCGGGAGGAGGGCGCACAATGAGCAGTTCTTC.

The J gene is TRBJ1-2, the V gene TRBV5-6; no reliable D call. The V and J ends lost 3 bases and 2 bases respectively, with 14 bases between them. Germline V gives CDR1 SGHDT, CDR2 YYEEEE. The CDR3 consists of 15 residues. The CDR3 DNA follows: TGTGCCAGCAGCTCCGGGCGGCGGGAAAACTATGGCTACACCTTC. Its translation: CASSSGRRENYGYTF.

CDR3 in amino acids: CSVVRTGKETQYF. In DNA, the CDR3 is TGCAGCGTTGTACGGACAGGGAAAGAGACCCAGTACTTC. The chain is built from TRBV29-1 and TRBJ2-5, with TRBD1 identical over 8 bases. V lost 4 bases and J lost 3; bases outside the gene matches: 4. This CDR3 is 13 amino acids long. Germline V gene data show CDR1 as SQVTM and CDR2 as ANQGSEA.

The chain combines TRBV27 with TRBJ1-5; no definite D call. Germline lookup yields CDR1 MNHEY and CDR2 SMNVEV (reference sequence). The length of the CDR3 is 15 residues. V shed 2 bases and J shed 2 bases, with 10 bases lying between them. The CDR3 sequence is CASSLNGGGNQPQHF. DNA for the CDR3: TGTGCCAGCAGTTTAAACGGCGGGGGCAATCAGCCCCAGCATTTT.

This sequence joins TRBV7-9 and TRBJ2-3; perhaps TRBD2 as D (6 bases). The germline V gene has CDR1 SEHNR and CDR2 FQNEAQ (reference sequence). This CDR3 region has 14 residues. V gave up 5 bases and J gave up 5 bases, with 14 bases separating them. The CDR3: CASSPPGAGDTQYF. CDR3 DNA: TGTGCCAGCAGCCCCCCAGGAGCGGGAGATACGCAGTATTTT.